This T cell receptor (beta chain) came from a study of T cells in tumors after PD-1 blockade. Study at large: No patient had prior checkpoint blockade, systemic immunosuppression, or radiotherapy within 4 weeks. Each patient got pembrolizumab 200 mg every 3 weeks or cemiplimab 350 mg every 2 weeks. Some patients also took daily vismodegib 150 mg during anti-PD-1 treatment. The study's findings and limits: Approximately 41% of tumor TCR clonotypes were also found in blood.

The CDR3 covers 14 residues. Looked up from germline, CDR1 is LNHDA and CDR2 is SQIVND (reference sequence). V lost 9 bases, J lost 7 bases, and 7 bases stayed unmatched. As regards this clone: Its antigen is undetermined.

Sequenced by immunoSEQ multiplex PCR; TCRdb stores in-frame clones only, minus some. This sample has 61,000 or so clones, with about four fifths found just once. The rearrangement uses TRBV19 and TRBJ1-6; 9 bases agree with TRBD1. The source of this sequence is a human donor with basal cell carcinoma. Sequencing used PBMCs, obtained before anti-PD-1 treatment. The CDR3 DNA follows: TGTGCCAGCGCGACCGGGACAGGGAATTCACCCCTCCACTTT. Its translation: CASATGTGNSPLHF.